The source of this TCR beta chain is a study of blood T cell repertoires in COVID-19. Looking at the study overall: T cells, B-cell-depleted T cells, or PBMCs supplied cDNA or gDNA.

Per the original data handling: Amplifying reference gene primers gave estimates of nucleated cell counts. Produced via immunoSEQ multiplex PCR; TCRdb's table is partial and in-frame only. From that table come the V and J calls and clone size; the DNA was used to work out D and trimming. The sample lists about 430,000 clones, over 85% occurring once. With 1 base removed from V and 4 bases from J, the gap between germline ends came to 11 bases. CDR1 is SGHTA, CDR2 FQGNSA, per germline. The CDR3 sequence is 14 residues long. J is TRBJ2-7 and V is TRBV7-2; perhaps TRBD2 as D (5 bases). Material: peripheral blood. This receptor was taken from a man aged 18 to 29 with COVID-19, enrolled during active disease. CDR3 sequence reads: CASSLGFRDYEQYF. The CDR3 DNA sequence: TGTGCCAGCAGCTTAGGGTTCCGGGATTACGAGCAGTACTTC.